This T cell receptor (beta chain) was recovered during a study of human T cells and chemical hapten exposure. As for time point: patch test 1, 2 weeks after DPC sensitization. The treatment denotes: therapeutic diphenylcyclopropenone sensitization with weekly scalp DPC. This clonotype was recorded many times. Germline values: CDR1 SGHRS, CDR2 YFSETQ. Trimming left V 7 bases short and J 3 bases short, with 10 bases between. This CDR3 region has 13 residues. TCRdb reanalysed the RACE reads using MiXCR and keeps one entry per CDR3 protein. Here the sample spans about 380,000 distinct CDR3 sequences, around 4.8% being singletons.

V is TRBV5-1 and J is TRBJ2-2, with D perhaps TRBD2 (6 bases). This receptor was obtained from a woman between 50 and 59 years old with alopecia areata. Some clones in this sample may be carry-over from other donors' samples. Sequencing used whole blood, obtained in connection with sensitization to the hapten diphenylcyclopropenone (DPC). Written as DNA, the CDR3 is TGCGCCAGCGGGTGGAGGGACACCGGGGAGCTGTTTTTT. It encodes CASGWRDTGELFF.